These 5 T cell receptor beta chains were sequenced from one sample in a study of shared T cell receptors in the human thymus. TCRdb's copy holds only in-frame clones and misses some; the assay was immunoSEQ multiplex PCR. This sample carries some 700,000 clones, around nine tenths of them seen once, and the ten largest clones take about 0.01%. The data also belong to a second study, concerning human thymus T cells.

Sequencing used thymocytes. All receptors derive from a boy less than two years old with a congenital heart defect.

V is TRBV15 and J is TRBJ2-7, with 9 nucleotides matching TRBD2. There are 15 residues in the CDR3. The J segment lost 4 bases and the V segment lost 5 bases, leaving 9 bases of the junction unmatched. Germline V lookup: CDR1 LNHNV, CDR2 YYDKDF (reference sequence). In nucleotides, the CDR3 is TGTGCCACCAGCGGGTTTAGCGGGAGAGCGTACGAGCAGTACTTC. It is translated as CATSGFSGRAYEQYF.

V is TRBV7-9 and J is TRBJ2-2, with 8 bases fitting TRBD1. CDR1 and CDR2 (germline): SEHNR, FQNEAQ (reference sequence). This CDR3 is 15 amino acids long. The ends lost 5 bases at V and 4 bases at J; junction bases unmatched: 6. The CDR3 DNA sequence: TGTGCCAGCAGCCACCGAGGACAGGGCACCGGGGAGCTGTTTTTT. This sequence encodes CASSHRGQGTGELFF. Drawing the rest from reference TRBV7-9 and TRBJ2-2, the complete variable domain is DTGVSQNPRHKITKRGQNVTFRCDPISEHNRLYWYRQTLGQGPEFLTYFQNEAQLEKSRLLSDRFSAERPKGSFSTLEIQRTEQGDSAMYLCASSHRGQGTGELFFGEGSRLTVL.

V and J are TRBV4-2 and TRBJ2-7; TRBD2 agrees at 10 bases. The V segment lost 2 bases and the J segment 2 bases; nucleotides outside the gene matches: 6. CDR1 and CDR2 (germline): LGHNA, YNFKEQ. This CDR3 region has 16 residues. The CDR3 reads CASSQLSGRATYEQYF. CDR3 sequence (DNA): TGTGCCAGCAGCCAACTCAGCGGGAGGGCTACCTACGAGCAGTACTTC.

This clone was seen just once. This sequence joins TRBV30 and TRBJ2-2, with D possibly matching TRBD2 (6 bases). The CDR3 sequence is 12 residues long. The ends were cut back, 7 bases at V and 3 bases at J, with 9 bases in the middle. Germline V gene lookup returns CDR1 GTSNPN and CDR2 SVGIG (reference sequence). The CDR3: CAYRDYTGELFF. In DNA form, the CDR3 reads TGTGCCTACCGGGACTACACCGGGGAGCTGTTTTTT.

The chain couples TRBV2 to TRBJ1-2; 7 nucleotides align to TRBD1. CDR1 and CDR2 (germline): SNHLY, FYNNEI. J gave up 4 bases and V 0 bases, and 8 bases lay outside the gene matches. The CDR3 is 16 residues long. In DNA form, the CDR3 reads TGTGCCAGCAGTGAAGCCTCGACAGGGAGCTTCTATGGCTACACCTTC. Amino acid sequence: CASSEASTGSFYGYTF.